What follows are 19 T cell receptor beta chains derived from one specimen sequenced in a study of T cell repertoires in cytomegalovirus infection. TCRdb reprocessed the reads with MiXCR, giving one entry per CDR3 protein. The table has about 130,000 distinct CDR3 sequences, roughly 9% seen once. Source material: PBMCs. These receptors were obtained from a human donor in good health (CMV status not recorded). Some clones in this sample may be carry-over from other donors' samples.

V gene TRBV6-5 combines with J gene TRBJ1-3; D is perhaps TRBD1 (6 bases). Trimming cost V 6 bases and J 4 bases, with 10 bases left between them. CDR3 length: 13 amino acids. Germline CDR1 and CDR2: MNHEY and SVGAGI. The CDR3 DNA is TGTGCCAGCAGGCTGGGACAAGGAAACACCATATATTTT. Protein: CASRLGQGNTIYF.

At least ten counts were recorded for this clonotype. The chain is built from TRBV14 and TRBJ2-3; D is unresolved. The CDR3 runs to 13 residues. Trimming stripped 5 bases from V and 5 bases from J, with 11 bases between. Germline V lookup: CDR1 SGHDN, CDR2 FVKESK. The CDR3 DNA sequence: TGTGCCAGCAGCGAGACAAGAAAAGATACGCAGTATTTT. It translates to CASSETRKDTQYF.

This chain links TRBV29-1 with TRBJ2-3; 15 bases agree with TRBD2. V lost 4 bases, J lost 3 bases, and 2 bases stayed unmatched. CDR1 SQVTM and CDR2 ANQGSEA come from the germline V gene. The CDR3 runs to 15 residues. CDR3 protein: CSVVGTSGGTDTQYF. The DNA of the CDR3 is TGCAGCGTTGTCGGGACTAGCGGGGGGACAGATACGCAGTATTTT.

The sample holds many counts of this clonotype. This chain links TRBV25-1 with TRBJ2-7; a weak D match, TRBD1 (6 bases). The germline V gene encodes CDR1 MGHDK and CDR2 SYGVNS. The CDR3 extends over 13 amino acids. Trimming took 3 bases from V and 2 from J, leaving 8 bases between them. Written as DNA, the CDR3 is TGTGCCAGCAGTGAGACAGGAACCTACGAGCAGTACTTC. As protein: CASSETGTYEQYF.

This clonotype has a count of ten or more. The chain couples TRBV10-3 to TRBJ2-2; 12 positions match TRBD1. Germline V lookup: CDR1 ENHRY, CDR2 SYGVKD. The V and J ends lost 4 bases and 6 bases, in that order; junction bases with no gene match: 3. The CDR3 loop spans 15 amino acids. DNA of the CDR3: TGTGCCATCAGTGCCGGGACAGGGGGCGCCGGGGAGCTGTTTTTT. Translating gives CAISAGTGGAGELFF.

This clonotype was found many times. The chain's CDR3 is CSAWTGDDTTEAFF. The CDR3 DNA sequence: TGCAGTGCTTGGACAGGGGACGACACCACTGAAGCTTTCTTT. The rearrangement uses TRBV20-1 and TRBJ1-1, with 9 bases matching TRBD1. CDR3 length: 14 residues. V trimming: 5 bases; J trimming: 4 bases; junction bases outside the gene matches: 8. Germline values: CDR1 DFQATT, CDR2 SNEGSKA (reference sequence).

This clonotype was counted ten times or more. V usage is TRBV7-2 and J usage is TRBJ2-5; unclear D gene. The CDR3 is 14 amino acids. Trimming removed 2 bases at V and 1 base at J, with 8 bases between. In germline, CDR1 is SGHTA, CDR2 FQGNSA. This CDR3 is CASSLRQVQETQYF. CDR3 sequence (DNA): TGTGCCAGCAGCTTACGGCAGGTCCAAGAGACCCAGTACTTC.

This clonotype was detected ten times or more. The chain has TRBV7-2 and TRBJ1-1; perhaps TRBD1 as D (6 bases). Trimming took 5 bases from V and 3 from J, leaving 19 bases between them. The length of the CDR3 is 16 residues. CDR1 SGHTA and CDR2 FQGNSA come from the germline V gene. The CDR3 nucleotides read TGTGCCAGCAGCCCACATGGCCGGGGGCTGGACACTGAAGCTTTCTTT. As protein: CASSPHGRGLDTEAFF.

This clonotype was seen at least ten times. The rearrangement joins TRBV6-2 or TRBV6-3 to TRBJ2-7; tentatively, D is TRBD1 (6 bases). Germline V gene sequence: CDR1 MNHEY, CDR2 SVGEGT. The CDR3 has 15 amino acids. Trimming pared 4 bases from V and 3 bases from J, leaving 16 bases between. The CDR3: CASSFLTGGVYEQYF. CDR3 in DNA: TGTGCCAGCAGTTTCTTGACAGGTGGGGTCTACGAGCAGTACTTC.

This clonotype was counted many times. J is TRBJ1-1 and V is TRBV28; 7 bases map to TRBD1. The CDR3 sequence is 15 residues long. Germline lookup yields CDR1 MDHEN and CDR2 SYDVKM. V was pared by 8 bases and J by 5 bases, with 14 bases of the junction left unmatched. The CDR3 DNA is TGTGCCAGCTCAGGAGGGGGAAACAGGGGAACTGAAGCTTTCTTT. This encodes CASSGGGNRGTEAFF. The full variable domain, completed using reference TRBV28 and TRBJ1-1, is DVKVTQSSRYLVKRTGEKVFLECVQDMDHENMFWYRQDPGLGLRLIYFSYDVKMKEKGDIPEGYSVSREKKERFSLILESASTNQTSMYLCASSGGGNRGTEAFFGQGTRLTVV.

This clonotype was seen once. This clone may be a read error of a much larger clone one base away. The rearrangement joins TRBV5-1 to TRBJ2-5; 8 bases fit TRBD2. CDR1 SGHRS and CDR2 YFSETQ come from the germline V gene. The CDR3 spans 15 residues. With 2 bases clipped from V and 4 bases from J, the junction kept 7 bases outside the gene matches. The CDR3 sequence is CASSFSGAMRETQYF. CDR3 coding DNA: TGCGCCAGCAGCTTTAGCGGGGCTATGAGAGAGACCCAGTACTTC.

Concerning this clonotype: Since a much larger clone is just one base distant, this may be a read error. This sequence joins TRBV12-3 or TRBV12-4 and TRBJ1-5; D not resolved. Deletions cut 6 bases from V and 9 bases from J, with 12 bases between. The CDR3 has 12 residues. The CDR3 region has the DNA TGTGCCAGCAGCCCCTTTCAATGGCCCCAGCATTTT. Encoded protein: CASSPFQWPQHF.

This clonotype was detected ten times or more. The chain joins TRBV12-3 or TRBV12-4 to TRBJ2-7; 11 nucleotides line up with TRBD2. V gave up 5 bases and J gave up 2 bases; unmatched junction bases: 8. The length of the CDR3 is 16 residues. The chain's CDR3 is CASSLSLAGGTYEQYF. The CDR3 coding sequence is TGTGCCAGCAGTCTCTCGCTAGCGGGGGGCACCTACGAGCAGTACTTC.

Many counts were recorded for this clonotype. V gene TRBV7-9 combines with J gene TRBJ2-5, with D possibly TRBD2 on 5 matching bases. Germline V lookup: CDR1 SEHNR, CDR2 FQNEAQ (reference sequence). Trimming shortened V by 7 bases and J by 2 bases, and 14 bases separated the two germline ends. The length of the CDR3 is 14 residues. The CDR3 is CASTRNGNQETQYF. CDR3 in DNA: TGTGCCAGCACCCGCAACGGGAATCAAGAGACCCAGTACTTC.

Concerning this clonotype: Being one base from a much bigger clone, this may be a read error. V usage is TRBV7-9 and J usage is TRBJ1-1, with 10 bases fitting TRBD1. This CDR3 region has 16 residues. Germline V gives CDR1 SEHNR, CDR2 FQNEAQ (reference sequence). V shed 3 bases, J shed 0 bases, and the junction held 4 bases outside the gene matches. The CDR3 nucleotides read TGTGCCAGCAGCTTGGACAGGGGGACGATGAACACTGAAGCTTTCTTT. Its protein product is CASSLDRGTMNTEAFF. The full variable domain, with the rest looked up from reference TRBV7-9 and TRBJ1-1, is DTGVSQNPRHKITKRGQNVTFRCDPISEHNRLYWYRQTLGQGPEFLTYFQNEAQLEKSRLLSDRFSAERPKGSFSTLEIQRTEQGDSAMYLCASSLDRGTMNTEAFFGQGTRLTVV.

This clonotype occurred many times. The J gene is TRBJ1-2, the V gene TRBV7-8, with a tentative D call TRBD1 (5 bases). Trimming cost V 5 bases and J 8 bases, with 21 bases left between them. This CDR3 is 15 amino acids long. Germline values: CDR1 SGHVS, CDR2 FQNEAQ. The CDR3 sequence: CASSGAIQLWWGYTF. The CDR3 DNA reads TGTGCCAGCAGCGGGGCGATACAGTTATGGTGGGGCTACACCTTC.

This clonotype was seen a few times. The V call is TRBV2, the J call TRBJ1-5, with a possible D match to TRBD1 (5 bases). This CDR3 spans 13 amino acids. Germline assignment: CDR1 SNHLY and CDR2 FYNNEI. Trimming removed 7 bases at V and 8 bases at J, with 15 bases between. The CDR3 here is CASTPEGREPQHF. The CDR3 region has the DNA TGTGCCAGCACCCCCGAGGGCAGGGAGCCCCAGCATTTT.

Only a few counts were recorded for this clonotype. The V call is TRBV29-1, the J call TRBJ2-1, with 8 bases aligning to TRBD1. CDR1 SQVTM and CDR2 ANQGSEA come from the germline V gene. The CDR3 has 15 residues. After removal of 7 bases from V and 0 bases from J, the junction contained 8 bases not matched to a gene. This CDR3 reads CSASGQASSYNEQFF. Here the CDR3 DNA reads TGCAGCGCCTCGGGACAGGCCAGCTCCTACAATGAGCAGTTCTTC.

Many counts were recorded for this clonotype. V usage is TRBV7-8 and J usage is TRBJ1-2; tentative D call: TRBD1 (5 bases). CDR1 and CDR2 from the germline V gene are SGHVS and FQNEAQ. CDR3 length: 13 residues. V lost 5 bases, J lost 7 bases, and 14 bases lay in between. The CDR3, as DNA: TGTGCCAGCAGCCCGGTGCGGGGCGGTGGCTACACCTTC. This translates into CASSPVRGGGYTF.